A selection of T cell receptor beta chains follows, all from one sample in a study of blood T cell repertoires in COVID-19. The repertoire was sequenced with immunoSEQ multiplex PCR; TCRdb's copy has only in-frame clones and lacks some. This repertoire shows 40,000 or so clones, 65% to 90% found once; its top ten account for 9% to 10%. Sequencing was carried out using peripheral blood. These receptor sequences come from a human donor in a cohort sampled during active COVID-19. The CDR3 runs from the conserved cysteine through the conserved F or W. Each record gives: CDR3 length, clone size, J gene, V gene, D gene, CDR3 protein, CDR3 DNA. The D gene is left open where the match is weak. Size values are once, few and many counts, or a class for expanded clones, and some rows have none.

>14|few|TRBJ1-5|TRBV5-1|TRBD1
CASSIGTGSQPQHF
TGCGCCAGCAGCATAGGGACAGGGAGCCAGCCCCAGCATTTT
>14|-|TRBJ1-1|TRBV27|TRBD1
CASSLQGARTEAFF
TGTGCCAGCAGTCTACAGGGGGCGCGGACTGAAGCTTTCTTT
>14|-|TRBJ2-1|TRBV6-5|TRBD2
CASRGLAGVNEQFF
TGTGCCAGCAGGGGACTAGCGGGAGTTAATGAGCAGTTCTTC
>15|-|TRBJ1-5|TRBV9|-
CASSVGPDSNQPQHF
TGTGCCAGCAGCGTAGGGCCAGATAGCAATCAGCCCCAGCATTTT
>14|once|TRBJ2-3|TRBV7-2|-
CASSSERAQDTQYF
TGTGCCAGCAGCTCGGAGCGGGCGCAAGATACGCAGTATTTT
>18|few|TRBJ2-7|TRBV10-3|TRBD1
CAISDLTPAGGRSYEQYF
TGTGCCATCAGTGATCTTACCCCTGCAGGGGGCCGGTCCTACGAGCAGTACTTC
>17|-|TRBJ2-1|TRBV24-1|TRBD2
CATSGGSGSIAYNEQFF
TGTGCCACCAGTGGGGGTAGCGGGAGTATCGCCTACAATGAGCAGTTCTTC
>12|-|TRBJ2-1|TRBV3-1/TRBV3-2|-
CASSPGFGVQFF
TGTGCCAGCAGCCCGGGGTTTGGCGTGCAGTTCTTC
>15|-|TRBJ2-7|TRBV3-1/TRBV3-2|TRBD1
CASSQPHRGAYEQYF
TGTGCCAGCAGCCAACCCCACAGGGGCGCCTACGAGCAGTACTTC
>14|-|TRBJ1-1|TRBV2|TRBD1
CASDDRGQGTEAFF
TGTGCCAGCGACGACAGGGGGCAAGGCACTGAAGCTTTCTTT
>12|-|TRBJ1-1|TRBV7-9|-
CASSIRNTEAFF
TGTGCCAGCAGCATCAGGAACACTGAAGCTTTCTTT
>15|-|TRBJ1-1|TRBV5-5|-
CASSLVPDMNTEAFF
TGTGCCAGCAGCTTGGTGCCAGATATGAACACTGAAGCTTTCTTT
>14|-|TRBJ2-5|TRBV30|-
CAWMGLALQETQYF
TGTGCCTGGATGGGTTTAGCCCTACAAGAGACCCAGTACTTC
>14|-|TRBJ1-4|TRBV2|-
CASRPMLSNEKLFF
TGTGCCAGCAGGCCTATGTTGAGTAATGAAAAACTGTTTTTT
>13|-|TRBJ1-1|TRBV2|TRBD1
CASRGQGGTEAFF
TGTGCCAGCAGGGGACAGGGCGGCACTGAAGCTTTCTTT
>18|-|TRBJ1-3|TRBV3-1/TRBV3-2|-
CASSQDQDSLSSGNTIYF
TGTGCCAGCAGCCAAGATCAGGACAGCCTCTCCTCTGGAAACACCATATATTTT
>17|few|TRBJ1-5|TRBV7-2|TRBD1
CASHRQGAREGNQPQHF
TGTGCCAGTCACAGACAGGGGGCGCGGGAAGGCAATCAGCCCCAGCATTTT
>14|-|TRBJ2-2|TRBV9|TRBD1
CASTRDSNTGELFF
TGTGCCAGCACCCGGGACAGTAACACCGGGGAGCTGTTTTTT
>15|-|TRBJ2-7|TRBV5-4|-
CASSPGGTVMQEQYF
TGTGCCAGCAGCCCGGGGGGGACAGTGATGCAAGAGCAGTACTTC
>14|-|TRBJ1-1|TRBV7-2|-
CASSFSEANTEAFF
TGTGCCAGCAGCTTTTCCGAAGCGAACACTGAAGCTTTCTTT
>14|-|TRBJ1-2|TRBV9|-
CASSVDSRLYGYTF
TGTGCCAGCAGCGTAGATAGCAGACTCTATGGCTACACCTTC
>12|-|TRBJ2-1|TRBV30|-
CAWSGRLGGEFF
TGTGCCTGGAGTGGCCGGCTGGGGGGTGAGTTCTTC
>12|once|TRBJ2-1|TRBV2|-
CASKDWRDEQFF
TGTGCCAGCAAGGACTGGAGGGATGAGCAGTTCTTC
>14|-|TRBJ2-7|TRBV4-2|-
CASSQDRQYYEQYF
TGTGCCAGCAGCCAAGACAGGCAGTACTACGAGCAGTACTTC
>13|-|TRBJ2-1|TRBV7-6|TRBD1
CASSPGTGVEQFF
TGTGCCAGCTCACCGGGGACAGGGGTCGAGCAGTTCTTC
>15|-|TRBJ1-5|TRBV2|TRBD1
CASTPLAQGNGPQHF
TGTGCCAGCACTCCCCTAGCACAGGGGAATGGGCCCCAGCATTTT
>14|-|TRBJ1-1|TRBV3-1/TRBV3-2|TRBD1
CASSPRGGGTEAFF
TGTGCCAGCAGTCCTAGAGGGGGCGGTACTGAAGCTTTCTTT